These 23 T cell receptor beta chains were sequenced from one sample in a study of blood T cell repertoires in COVID-19 (dated by TCRdb to 2020 to 2022). The library was made by the immunoSEQ multiplex PCR assay. This immuneACCESS table, as held by TCRdb, lists in-frame sequences with V and J called but not all clones. Of the missing ones, under half trace to an unresolved V gene in checked studies; the others have no known cause. The table for this sample lists around 150,000 clones; approximately 85% of them were counted only once. 11% of the sample comes from the top ten. Sequences were obtained from peripheral blood. The receptors here all came from a man between 60 and 75 years old with active or convalescent COVID-19.

The chain links TRBV6-5 to TRBJ2-7; 7 bases match TRBD1. Trimming took 7 bases from V and 2 from J; bases not matched to a gene: 5. The CDR3 sequence is 13 residues long. Germline assignment: CDR1 MNHEY and CDR2 SVGAGI. CDR3 sequence (DNA): TGTGCCAGCATAAAGGGACAGACCTACGAGCAGTACTTC. Its protein is CASIKGQTYEQYF.

The chain employs TRBV18 and TRBJ2-6, with TRBD1 matching over 9 bases. The CDR3 extends over 19 amino acids. CDR1 is KGHSH, CDR2 LQKENI, per germline. Trimming cost V 3 bases and J 1 base; bases outside gene matches: 10. In nucleotides, the CDR3 is TGTGCCAGCTCACCCTTTAACCGGGACAGGGAATCTGGGGCCAACGTCCTGACTTTC. It codes for CASSPFNRDRESGANVLTF. The whole variable domain, remainder taken from reference TRBV18 and TRBJ2-6, is NAGVMQNPRHLVRRRGQEARLRCSPMKGHSHVYWYRQLPEEGLKFMVYLQKENIIDESGMPKERFSAEFPKEGPSILRIQQVVRGDSAAYFCASSPFNRDRESGANVLTFGAGSRLTVL.

The genes are TRBV9 and TRBJ2-3; the match to TRBD2 covers 8 bases. The germline V gene encodes CDR1 SGDLS and CDR2 YYNGEE. The CDR3 contains 16 residues. The V gene end was trimmed by 0 bases and the J gene end by 2 bases; junction bases not matched to a gene: 5. In DNA, the CDR3 is TGTGCCAGCAGCGTAGGTGAGCGGGGGCCCACAGATACGCAGTATTTT. Translated, it gives CASSVGERGPTDTQYF.

This chain's CDR3 is CASTRQSMNTEAFF. The CDR3 DNA follows: TGTGCCAGCACCCGACAGAGCATGAACACTGAAGCTTTCTTT. The chain is built from TRBV6-5 and TRBJ1-1; possibly TRBD1 for D (5 bases). The ends were cut back, 7 bases at V and 0 bases at J, with 12 bases in the middle. The CDR3 covers 14 residues. Germline V gene sequence: CDR1 MNHEY, CDR2 SVGAGI.

V usage is TRBV19 and J usage is TRBJ1-3; D gene unclear. The CDR3 totals 15 residues. Germline V gene lookup returns CDR1 LNHDA and CDR2 SQIVND (reference sequence). With 3 bases removed from V and 0 bases from J, the gap between germline ends came to 9 bases. In DNA form, the CDR3 reads TGTGCCAGTAGTATCGCGACAAGCTCTGGAAACACCATATATTTT. As protein: CASSIATSSGNTIYF.

The chain uses TRBV5-1 and TRBJ2-2; TRBD1 matches at 7 bases. Germline V lookup: CDR1 SGHRS, CDR2 YFSETQ. This CDR3 is 15 amino acids long. The ends lost 5 bases at V and 7 bases at J; junction bases unmatched: 11. The CDR3 here is CASSNQGERHGELFF. CDR3 coding DNA: TGCGCCAGCAGTAACCAGGGGGAAAGGCACGGGGAGCTGTTTTTT.

The chain recombines TRBV27 with TRBJ2-5; 10 bases map to TRBD1. The CDR3 extends over 14 amino acids. J was trimmed by 5 bases and V by 5 bases; bases with no gene match: 5. Germline assignment: CDR1 MNHEY and CDR2 SMNVEV (reference sequence). The CDR3 nucleotides read TGTGCCAGCAGTACCCGGGACAGGGGTGAGACCCAGTACTTC. This sequence encodes CASSTRDRGETQYF.

This sequence joins TRBV7-8 and TRBJ1-5, with D perhaps matching TRBD1 (5 bases). V shed 1 base and J shed 6 bases, with 7 bases lying between them. In germline, CDR1 is SGHVS, CDR2 FQNEAQ. The CDR3 is 13 amino acids. The CDR3 DNA sequence: TGTGCCAGCAGCTTAGGACAGTCTCAGCCCCAGCATTTT. As protein: CASSLGQSQPQHF.

The chain couples TRBV10-3 to TRBJ2-1; 7 positions match TRBD1. This CDR3 comprises 13 residues. The V gene's germline CDR1 is ENHRY and CDR2 SYGVKD. J was trimmed by 10 bases and V by 6 bases; bases with no gene match: 9. The CDR3 region is CAISGTGVGEQFF. The DNA for the CDR3 is TGTGCCATCAGCGGCACAGGGGTCGGGGAGCAGTTCTTC.

The chain employs TRBV29-1 and TRBJ2-5, with 8 bases identical to TRBD1. Germline V gene lookup returns CDR1 SQVTM and CDR2 ANQGSEA. V shed 5 bases and J 5 bases; nucleotides not matched to a gene: 4. CDR3 length: 12 residues. The CDR3 DNA sequence: TGCAGCGTTCGACAGGGGTGGGAGACCCAGTACTTC. Its protein product is CSVRQGWETQYF.

The chain has TRBV5-8 and TRBJ1-1, with D possibly TRBD1 on 5 matching bases. Trimming removed 6 bases at V and 1 base at J, with 13 bases between. CDR1 SGHTS and CDR2 YDEGEE come from the germline V gene. The CDR3 has 14 amino acids. As DNA, the CDR3 is TGTGCCAGCAACCTACAGGCCGCGAACACTGAAGCTTTCTTT. This encodes CASNLQAANTEAFF.

The chain joins TRBV28 to TRBJ2-7; 7 nucleotides match TRBD2. Germline lookup yields CDR1 MDHEN and CDR2 SYDVKM. The CDR3 extends over 14 amino acids. Trimming at V came to 1 base and at J to 4 bases, leaving 4 bases not matched to a gene. CDR3 coding DNA: TGTGCCAGCAGTTTATCGGCGGGGGAATACGAGCAGTACTTC. As protein: CASSLSAGEYEQYF.

The J gene is TRBJ1-4, the V gene TRBV28, with 7 bases aligning to TRBD1. The trim removed 6 bases at V and 2 bases at J, leaving 0 bases unmatched. The germline V gene encodes CDR1 MDHEN and CDR2 SYDVKM. This CDR3 has 13 residues. The CDR3 sequence: CASRTGTNEKLFF. CDR3 coding DNA: TGTGCCAGCAGGACAGGGACTAATGAAAAACTGTTTTTT.

The chain joins TRBV3-1 (or the pseudogene TRBV3-2) to TRBJ2-3; TRBD2 agrees at 7 bases. CDR1 LGHDT and CDR2 YNNKEL come from the germline V gene (reference sequence). CDR3 length: 14 amino acids. The ends lost 1 base at V and 9 bases at J; junction bases unmatched: 7. CDR3 residues: CASSQGEGRGTQYF. The CDR3 nucleotides read TGTGCCAGCAGCCAAGGAGAGGGGCGGGGGACGCAGTATTTT.

This chain links TRBV5-1 with TRBJ2-1; 9 nucleotides align to TRBD1. Germline trimming cut 1 base from V and 8 bases from J; bases unmatched to any gene: 7. The CDR3 runs 15 residues. Germline CDR1 and CDR2: SGHRS and YFSETQ. CDR3: CASSLFDRGEDEQFF. The DNA of the CDR3 is TGCGCCAGCAGCTTGTTCGACAGGGGGGAGGATGAGCAGTTCTTC.

The CDR3 is CATSRDRGRGEETQYF. In DNA form, the CDR3 reads TGTGCCACCAGCAGAGATCGCGGGAGGGGGGAAGAGACCCAGTACTTC. This chain connects TRBV15 to TRBJ2-5; 9 bases map to TRBD2. Trimming removed 0 bases from V and 3 bases from J; junction bases left unmatched: 5. Looked up from germline, CDR1 is LNHNV and CDR2 is YYDKDF (reference sequence). The CDR3 is 16 amino acids. Supplemented by reference TRBV15 and TRBJ2-5, the full variable domain reads DAMVIQNPRYQVTQFGKPVTLSCSQTLNHNVMYWYQQKSSQAPKLLFHYYDKDFNNEADTPDNFQSRRPNTSFCFLDIRSPGLGDTAMYLCATSRDRGRGEETQYFGPGTRLLVL.

For the CDR3, the DNA is TGTGCCAGCTTGAATCTTGGAGTAGCGGTAACCTACGAGCAGTACTTC. Its translation: CASLNLGVAVTYEQYF. V usage is TRBV11-3 and J usage is TRBJ2-7, with a possible D match to TRBD2 (6 bases). Germline CDR1 is SGHNT and CDR2 is YENEEA. This CDR3 is 16 amino acids long. V shed 8 bases and J shed 2 bases, with 22 bases lying between them.

The genes are TRBV5-1 and TRBJ1-3, with D possibly matching TRBD1 (5 bases). The V and J ends lost 0 bases and 5 bases respectively, with 15 bases between them. The CDR3 runs to 16 residues. Germline V gene data show CDR1 as SGHRS and CDR2 as YFSETQ. The CDR3 region is CASSLEGQGRRNTIYF. The CDR3 nucleotides are TGCGCCAGCAGCTTGGAGGGCCAGGGTAGGAGAAACACCATATATTTT.

The J gene is TRBJ2-3, the V gene TRBV28, with 7 bases aligning to TRBD1. Germline CDR1 is MDHEN and CDR2 is SYDVKM. The J segment lost 4 bases and the V segment lost 3 bases, leaving 4 bases of the junction unmatched. The CDR3 totals 14 residues. CDR3 in DNA: TGTGCCAGCAGTTTGTTCCAGGGGGCAGATACGCAGTATTTT. Amino acid sequence: CASSLFQGADTQYF.

This chain joins TRBV10-3 and TRBJ2-1, with TRBD1 matching 7 bases. V was pared by 5 bases and J by 7 bases, with 11 bases of the junction left unmatched. CDR3 length equals 15 residues. Germline V gene data show CDR1 as ENHRY and CDR2 as SYGVKD. The CDR3 is CAISTQGVSGNEQFF. Written as DNA, the CDR3 is TGTGCCATCAGTACCCAGGGGGTTTCGGGAAATGAGCAGTTCTTC.

This clone was seen only once. This chain connects TRBV18 to TRBJ2-7; D may be TRBD2 (5 bases). The CDR3 totals 15 residues. V was shortened by 0 bases and J by 2 bases, with 11 bases between the two germline ends. CDR1 and CDR2 (germline): KGHSH, LQKENI. The CDR3 loop reads CASSPPVRLTYEQYF. In DNA, the CDR3 is TGTGCCAGCTCACCACCGGTGAGACTAACCTACGAGCAGTACTTC.

V gene TRBV28 combines with J gene TRBJ2-1; 7 nucleotides match TRBD1. The CDR3 is 15 residues long. Per germline, CDR1 MDHEN and CDR2 SYDVKM. Trimming removed 5 bases from V and 0 bases from J; junction bases left unmatched: 4. CDR3 nucleotide sequence: TGTGCCAGCAGTCCCGGGACAGCCTCCTACAATGAGCAGTTCTTC. Protein: CASSPGTASYNEQFF. The full variable domain, its missing parts supplied by reference TRBV28 and TRBJ2-1, is DVKVTQSSRYLVKRTGEKVFLECVQDMDHENMFWYRQDPGLGLRLIYFSYDVKMKEKGDIPEGYSVSREKKERFSLILESASTNQTSMYLCASSPGTASYNEQFFGPGTRLTVL.

V is TRBV6-5 and J is TRBJ1-3; TRBD1 aligns across 8 bases. The CDR3 sequence is 15 residues long. Germline V gives CDR1 MNHEY, CDR2 SVGAGI. The V segment lost 5 bases and the J segment 0 bases; nucleotides outside the gene matches: 3. This CDR3 reads CASSRTGNSGNTIYF. In DNA form, the CDR3 reads TGTGCCAGCAGTCGGACAGGGAACTCTGGAAACACCATATATTTT.